The sequence of this T cell receptor beta chain was determined in a study of OX40 agonist ivuxolimab in advanced cancers. Study at large: Patients with hepatocellular carcinoma, melanoma, renal cell or head and neck cancer made up the dose-escalation patients.

Study-level results: At 0.1 to 3.0 mg/kg and by week 6, CD4+ and CD8+ T cells in the blood had expanded clonally. CD8+ T cells were the subset that, on average, had more expanded clones than CD4+.

In the case of this clone: The antigen remains undetermined.

Clones were read by immunoSEQ multiplex PCR, and TCRdb kept only the in-frame ones, dropping some. The sample carries approximately 52,000 clones, 82% recorded once. Sampling of blood occurred at baseline, cycle 4 day 1, and cycle 7 day 1. The TCR comes from an adult with an advanced solid tumor such as melanoma, head and neck, liver or kidney cancer. The source material was CD4+ or CD8+ T cells sorted from blood, sampled in a trial of the OX40 agonist ivuxolimab.

CDR3 DNA sequence: TGTGCCAGCAGCTTAGGACGAACGAGGAATGAAAAACTGTTTTTT. Its translation is CASSLGRTRNEKLFF. The chain uses TRBV7-9 and TRBJ1-4; D is unclear. This CDR3 is 15 amino acids long. Looked up from germline, CDR1 is SEHNR and CDR2 is FQNEAQ (reference sequence). Trimming pared 1 base from V and 5 bases from J, leaving 11 bases between. Using reference TRBV7-9 and TRBJ1-4 for the parts outside the CDR3, the full variable domain is DTGVSQNPRHKITKRGQNVTFRCDPISEHNRLYWYRQTLGQGPEFLTYFQNEAQLEKSRLLSDRFSAERPKGSFSTLEIQRTEQGDSAMYLCASSLGRTRNEKLFFGSGTQLSVL.